These T cell receptor beta chains were read from a single sample in a study of vaccination and CD4 T cells after COVID-19. TCRdb reprocessed the PCR reads with MiXCR, giving one entry per CDR3 protein. The table shows 8,400 or so distinct CDR3 sequences, with 40% to 60% occurring only once. Antigens of these TCRs are unknown. Sequenced input: CD4+ T cells from blood, cultured in vitro. Receptors originate from a human donor who had recovered from COVID-19. Each CDR3 is given with its conserved first and last residue. Clone size is not always given. Where it is, it says once, few, many or a class for expanded clones.

clone size | J gene | V gene | CDR3 protein
NA | TRBJ2-7 | TRBV7-2 | CASSLVSGGPFAYEQYF
NA | TRBJ1-5 | TRBV19 | CASSIGARDQPRHF
NA | TRBJ2-1 | TRBV20-1 | CSARTSGRNEQFF
NA | TRBJ1-4 | TRBV19 | CASRDRTTNEKLFF
few | TRBJ1-1 | TRBV7-3 | CASSLGPIMANTEAFF
NA | TRBJ2-1 | TRBV24-1 | CATTAGRATNNEQFF
NA | TRBJ1-1 | TRBV10-3 | CAINDSRGPGSTEAFF
once | TRBJ2-2 | TRBV20-1 | CSASTEGMNTGELFF
NA | TRBJ1-2 | TRBV11-2 | CASSLGGRIYGYTF
NA | TRBJ1-5 | TRBV19 | CASSRTGGNQPQHF
NA | TRBJ1-1 | TRBV18 | CASSHGGGTEAFF
NA | TRBJ1-2 | TRBV7-3 | CASSLGGGQGYGYTF
few | TRBJ1-5 | TRBV19 | CASSIAGERVQPQHF
few | TRBJ2-7 | TRBV6-2/TRBV6-3 | CASTKWGQGNAEQYF
NA | TRBJ1-3 | TRBV11-1 | CASSASDSGNTIYF
NA | TRBJ2-7 | TRBV6-1 | CASSDRWSSYEQYF
NA | TRBJ1-2 | TRBV5-4 | CASSLPQGGYTF
NA | TRBJ2-2 | TRBV19 | CASSRATGELFF
NA | TRBJ2-1 | TRBV20-1 | CSASHGTSVNNEQFF
few | TRBJ1-6 | TRBV18 | CASSPGTENSPLHF
NA | TRBJ2-1 | TRBV12-5 | CASGLSNEQFF
NA | TRBJ1-4 | TRBV30 | CAWRRQAGEKLFF
NA | TRBJ2-1 | TRBV27 | CASSLSSGLAGTQQFF
NA | TRBJ1-1 | TRBV12-5 | CASGRITYRGYLMNTEAFF
few | TRBJ2-7 | TRBV9 | CASSPRHISYEQYF
NA | TRBJ1-1 | TRBV7-9 | CASSVGGETEAFF
few | TRBJ1-5 | TRBV12-3/TRBV12-4 | CASSREENQPQHF
few | TRBJ2-3 | TRBV24-1 | CATSGGGPDTQYF
NA | TRBJ2-1 | TRBV5-1 | CASSPRLAGVPIVNEQFF
once | TRBJ2-3 | TRBV20-1 | CSARVRASGSTDTQYF
NA | TRBJ2-5 | TRBV15 | CATSRTTGGMETQYF
NA | TRBJ2-1 | TRBV5-4 | CASSLLTSGGGSYNEQFF
NA | TRBJ1-2 | TRBV9 | CASSSTGQAYGYTF
few | TRBJ1-1 | TRBV19 | CASRDRLNTEAFF
NA | TRBJ1-5 | TRBV2 | CASSGPSGAHQPQHF
NA | TRBJ2-5 | TRBV24-1 | CATSEAGGQETQYF
NA | TRBJ2-3 | TRBV11-1 | CASSSFSGSADTQYF
few | TRBJ1-4 | TRBV4-3 | CASSQEVFNEKLFF
NA | TRBJ2-6 | TRBV6-5 | CASSYSGIQRTTPGANVLTF
once | TRBJ2-7 | TRBV30 | CAWSQKQEEQYF
NA | TRBJ1-4 | TRBV5-1 | CASSSSAEKLFF
NA | TRBJ1-2 | TRBV28 | CASGGSVPYGYTF
NA | TRBJ1-3 | TRBV6-1 | CASSEALLGLSVGNTIYF
few | TRBJ1-1 | TRBV28 | CALSSGNKNTEAFF
few | TRBJ2-3 | TRBV20-1 | CSASGLKITDTQYF
few | TRBJ2-7 | TRBV20-1 | CSAPYPTGSSGEQYF
NA | TRBJ1-6 | TRBV28 | CASSLYPRGNSPLHF
NA | TRBJ2-7 | TRBV11-2 | CASSSSPVAYEQYF
NA | TRBJ2-3 | TRBV5-4 | CASSQGLANSFTDTQYF
NA | TRBJ1-6 | TRBV11-2 | CASSLQGNNSPLHF
NA | TRBJ2-5 | TRBV20-1 | CSARRGSQQETQYF
NA | TRBJ2-1 | TRBV5-4 | CASSSGLAGEYNEQFF
NA | TRBJ1-4 | TRBV15 | CATSPGQGVTNEKLFF
NA | TRBJ2-3 | TRBV19 | CASRTSGAFFSGTDTQYF
few | TRBJ1-6 | TRBV6-5 | CASSYQGVNSPLHF
once | TRBJ2-1 | TRBV7-6 | CASSFTSSSTYNEQFF
few | TRBJ1-6 | TRBV20-1 | CSATTGMGDSPLHF